This paragraph covers one T cell receptor (beta chain) sequence. Its specificity is not known. The data derive from a study of beta chain features in type 1 diabetes. A CD45RO/CCR7/CD25/CD127/CD95/CD27 panel sorted naive, central memory, regulatory and stem cell-like memory CD4+ cells. Purity exceeding 95% was reached by all sorted populations. Germline V gene lookup returns CDR1 MNHNS and CDR2 SASEGT. The CDR3 has 13 residues. What was sequenced were expressed TCRB transcripts, since all of the isolated RNA had been reverse transcribed. Generated by immunoSEQ multiplex PCR, the TCRdb table keeps only in-frame clones and is missing some. The table includes roughly 38,000 clones, 60% to 75% detected once. Study results and limitations: Unsettled here was the matter of whether HLA type influences TCRB rearrangement. TCRB CDR3s from Type 1 diabetes patients were moderately but significantly shorter in all four CD4+ subsets. Naive, central memory and Treg TCRB repertoires appeared more alike in patients than in healthy donors.

The receptor was derived from a man aged 25-40 years with type 1 diabetes. Some clones in this sample may be carry-over from other donors' samples. The sequenced sample was Tregs from blood. The chain uses TRBV6-1 and TRBJ2-5; TRBD1 matches at 9 bases. The DNA end is more similar to TRBJ2-7, so the J call may be wrong. The CDR3 is CASRPTGGGEQYF. The CDR3, as DNA: TGTGCCAGCAGACCAACAGGGGGCGGCGAGCAGTACTTC.